This TCR beta chain came from a study of identical twins (dated by TCRdb to 2015 to 2016). Background for the entire study: To test whether fetal clonotypes persist, this study deep-sequenced TCR alpha and beta repertoires from monozygotic twins, from unrelated adults of various ages, and from cord blood. To rule out contamination, replicate twin experiments were performed at different times with different library preparation protocols.

Every donor in the study was a healthy Caucasian. The twin cohort comprised three pairs of female monozygotic twins, all aged roughly 18 to 30 years. Positive isolation kits from Invitrogen were used to isolate CD4+ and CD8+ T cell populations. A few counts support this clonotype. What antigen it recognizes has not been identified. There are no base qualities to consult, and no much larger clone falls within one base. Preparation of the library involved 5' RACE. The instrument given in TCRdb is Illumina HiSeq 2000. A universal primer binding site was added through template switching, and the final cDNA carried a unique molecular identifier so that TCR cDNA molecules could be counted accurately. Specific primers in the conserved constant-segment region were used to synthesize first-strand cDNA for the TCR alpha and beta chains. To control for contamination, every cDNA library was double barcoded, receiving both a SMART-Mk sample barcode and Illumina barcodes. TruSeq adapter sequences and Illumina sample barcodes were added in two successive PCR steps. The TCR alpha and beta cDNA libraries were sequenced on the Illumina HiSeq platform using custom primers. The paper's data handling went like this. MiGEC was used to process raw reads and extract unique molecular identifiers, and MiXCR was used to find CDR3 positions. For each individual, recombination models were inferred using an EM algorithm with the repgenHMM and IGoR tools. Shared clonotypes were analyzed with the tcR package in R, and sharing was normalized by the product of cloneset sizes. To study raw recombination free of thymic and clonal selection effects, out-of-frame nonproductive sequences were analyzed. TCRdb cleaned the public reads at Q25 with fastp, built clones with MiXCR and kept in-frame beta chains. CDR3 protein duplicates are merged, each entry listing the most common genes and DNA. These V and J calls originate from TCRdb's pipeline instead of the authors' own analysis. Counted in this sample were 500,000 to 550,000 distinct CDR3 sequences; around 24% of them appeared once. The ten largest clones take up about 0.5% of the sample.

The CDR3 runs 16 residues from the cysteine to the phenylalanine. Just the 48-base CDR3 DNA is kept, in frame starting at base 1. V and J are truncated by 0 bases and 0 bases respectively, leaving an intervening sequence of 10 bases. From a lookup of the germline V gene, CDR1 and CDR2 are SGHRS and YFSETQ. What the authors observed across the whole study: A weaker excess of twin sharing was found in beta out-of-frame sequences because the signal-to-noise ratio was lowered by fewer shared sequences. Fewer insertions were carried by abundant cord blood beta clonotypes; a weaker similar trend was observed in young adult naive repertoires, while no such trend was observed in memory repertoires. Recombination models systematically underestimated out-of-frame TCR alpha sharing in monozygotic twins but agreed with sharing between unrelated individuals. Compared with coincidental sharing between unrelated individuals, out-of-frame TCR alpha sequences shared between twins showed an excess of sequences with low generation probability. Because the same donors could not be followed over many years, conclusions were based on cross-sectional statistical analysis. Zero-insertion analyses could be partly confounded by invariant T cells such as MAIT and iNKT, although diverse VJ usage argued against such confounding for most clonotypes.

These same records also appear under a second study, on yellow fever vaccine responses in identical twins. As the second publication notes: According to the authors, the vaccine-induced T cell response in identical twins seemed to be partly convergent and partly specific to each individual. The study precisely tracked vaccine-responding T cell clones in identical twins.

Recombination linked TRBV5-1 to TRBJ2-4, with no reliable assignment of the D segment. Material: CD4+ T cells sorted from blood. The receptor comes from a woman aged 18 to 35 in good health. The DNA sequence reads TGCGCCAGCAGCTTGGCCGAGTCTGAAGCCAAAAACATTCAGTACTTC. Its protein product is CASSLAESEAKNIQYF.